The clone carrying this T cell receptor beta chain has only a few counts. Its cognate antigen is unknown. This entry belongs to a study of CD8 T cells in ankylosing spondylitis. Generation of TCR beta libraries employed quantitative 5'-RACE incorporating molecular barcodes. TCRdb ran MiXCR on the 5' RACE reads and lists one entry per CDR3 protein. The sample has 100,000 to 150,000 distinct CDR3 sequences, 15% to 20% seen once; the top ten hold roughly 30%. Broader study findings: Clones tied to disease were said to be significantly enriched in matched ankylosing spondylitis synovial fluid. Seven to nine highly homologous variants formed a TCR beta motif that appeared characteristic of ankylosing spondylitis blood. CD8+ disease-linked clones were present at relatively low frequencies in blood. Some motif variants were previously reported in reactive arthritis synovial fluid and blood.

This clonotype was sampled from a male donor with ankylosing spondylitis. Sequencing was performed on blood, either unsorted or a sorted T cell fraction (not recorded which).

The CDR3 DNA sequence: TGTGCCACCAGCAGAGATGAATCGCCGGGACTAGCGGGATACAATGAGCAGTTCTTC. Protein sequence: CATSRDESPGLAGYNEQFF. The J gene is TRBJ2-1, the V gene TRBV15; TRBD2 aligns across 13 bases. J was trimmed by 4 bases and V by 0 bases; bases with no gene match: 9. Per germline, CDR1 LNHNV and CDR2 YYDKDF (reference sequence). This CDR3 region has 19 residues. Full variable domain (outside the CDR3, taken from reference TRBV15 and TRBJ2-1): DAMVIQNPRYQVTQFGKPVTLSCSQTLNHNVMYWYQQKSSQAPKLLFHYYDKDFNNEADTPDNFQSRRPNTSFCFLDIRSPGLGDTAMYLCATSRDESPGLAGYNEQFFGPGTRLTVL.